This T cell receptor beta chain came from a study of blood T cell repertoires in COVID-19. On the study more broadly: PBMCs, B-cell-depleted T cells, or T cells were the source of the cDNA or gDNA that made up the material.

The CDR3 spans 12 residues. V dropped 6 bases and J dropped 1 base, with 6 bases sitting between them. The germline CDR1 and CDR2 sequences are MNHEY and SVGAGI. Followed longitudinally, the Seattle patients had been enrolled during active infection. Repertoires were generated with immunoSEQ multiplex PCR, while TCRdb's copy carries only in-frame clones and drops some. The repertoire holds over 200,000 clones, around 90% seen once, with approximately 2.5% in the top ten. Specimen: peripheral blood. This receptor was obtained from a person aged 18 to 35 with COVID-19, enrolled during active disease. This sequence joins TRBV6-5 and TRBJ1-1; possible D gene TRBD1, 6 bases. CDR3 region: CASRQGNTEAFF. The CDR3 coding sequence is TGTGCCAGCAGACAGGGGAACACTGAAGCTTTCTTT.